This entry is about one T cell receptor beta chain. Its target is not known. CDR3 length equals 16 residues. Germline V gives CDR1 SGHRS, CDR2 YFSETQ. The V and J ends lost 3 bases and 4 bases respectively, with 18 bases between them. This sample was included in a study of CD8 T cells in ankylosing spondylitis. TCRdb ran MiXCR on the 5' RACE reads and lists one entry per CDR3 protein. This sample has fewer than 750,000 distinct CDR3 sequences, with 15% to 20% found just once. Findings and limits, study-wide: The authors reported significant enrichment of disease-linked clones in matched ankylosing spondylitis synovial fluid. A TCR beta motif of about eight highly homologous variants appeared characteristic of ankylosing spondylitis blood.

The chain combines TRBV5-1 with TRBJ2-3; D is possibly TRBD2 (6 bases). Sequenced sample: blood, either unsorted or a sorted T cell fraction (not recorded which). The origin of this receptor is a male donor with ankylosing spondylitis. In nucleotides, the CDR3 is TGCGCCAGCAGCTGGGGGTTTGCGGGGCCGGCAGATACGCAGTATTTT. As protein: CASSWGFAGPADTQYF. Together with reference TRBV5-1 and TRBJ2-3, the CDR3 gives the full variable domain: KAGVTQTPRYLIKTRGQQVTLSCSPISGHRSVSWYQQTPGQGLQFLFEYFSETQRNKGNFPGRFSGRQFSNSRSEMNVSTLELGDSALYLCASSWGFAGPADTQYFGPGTRLTVL.